This T cell receptor (beta chain) appears in the sequencing data of a study of T cell responses to AZD1222 COVID-19 vaccine. Libraries were prepared by immunoSEQ multiplex PCR; TCRdb keeps only in-frame clonotypes and omits some of them. Among about 200,000 clones, roughly 92% were seen once, and the ten largest hold 0.9% to 1.1%. CDR1 LNHDA and CDR2 SQIVND come from the germline V gene (reference sequence). The CDR3 spans 14 residues. The trim removed 3 bases at V and 4 bases at J, leaving 5 bases unmatched. To note about this clone: Its antigen is unknown.

Regarding the study as a whole: After two AZD1222 doses, spike-specific TCR breadth and depth rose versus day 0.

The chain uses TRBV19 and TRBJ1-2, with 7 bases lining up with TRBD1. The TCR originated in an adult who received the AZD1222 COVID-19 vaccine. Sequences were derived from peripheral blood, sampled 28 days after the second AZD1222 dose. In nucleotides, the CDR3 is TGTGCCAGTAGTATTGGACAGGCCCCCTATGGCTACACCTTC. Encoded protein: CASSIGQAPYGYTF. Variable domain in full (rest from reference TRBV19 and TRBJ1-2): DGGITQSPKYLFRKEGQNVTLSCEQNLNHDAMYWYRQDPGQGLRLIYYSQIVNDFQKGDIAEGYSVSREKKESFPLTVTSAQKNPTAFYLCASSIGQAPYGYTFGSGTRLTVV.